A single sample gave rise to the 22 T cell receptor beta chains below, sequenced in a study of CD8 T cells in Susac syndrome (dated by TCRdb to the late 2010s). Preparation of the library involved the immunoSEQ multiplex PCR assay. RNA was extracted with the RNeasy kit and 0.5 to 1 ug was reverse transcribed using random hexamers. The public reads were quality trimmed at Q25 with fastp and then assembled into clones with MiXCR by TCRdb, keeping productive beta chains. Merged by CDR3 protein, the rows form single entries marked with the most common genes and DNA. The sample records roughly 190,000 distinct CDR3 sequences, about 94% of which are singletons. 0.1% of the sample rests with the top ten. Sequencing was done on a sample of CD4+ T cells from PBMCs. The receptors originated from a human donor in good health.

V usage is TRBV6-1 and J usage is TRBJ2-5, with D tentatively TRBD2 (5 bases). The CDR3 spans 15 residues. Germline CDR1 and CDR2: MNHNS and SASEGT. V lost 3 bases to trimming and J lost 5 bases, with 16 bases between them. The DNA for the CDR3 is TGTGCCAGCAGTGAGTTTGGGAGCTATGTTGAGACCCAGTACTTC. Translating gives CASSEFGSYVETQYF.

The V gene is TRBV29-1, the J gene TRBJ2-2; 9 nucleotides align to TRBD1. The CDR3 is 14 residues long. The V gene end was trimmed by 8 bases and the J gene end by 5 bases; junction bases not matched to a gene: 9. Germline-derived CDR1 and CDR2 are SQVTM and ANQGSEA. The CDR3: CSISGQGGTGELFF. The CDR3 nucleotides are TGCAGCATTTCGGGACAGGGAGGGACCGGGGAGCTGTTTTTT.

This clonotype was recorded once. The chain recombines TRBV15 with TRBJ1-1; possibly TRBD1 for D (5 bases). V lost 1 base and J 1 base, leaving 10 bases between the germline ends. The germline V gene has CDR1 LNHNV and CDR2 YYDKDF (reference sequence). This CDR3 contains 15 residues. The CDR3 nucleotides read TGTGCCACCAGCAGAGCCGGCCAGGGGAACACTGAAGCTTTCTTT. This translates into CATSRAGQGNTEAFF. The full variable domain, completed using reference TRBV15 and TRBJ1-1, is DAMVIQNPRYQVTQFGKPVTLSCSQTLNHNVMYWYQQKSSQAPKLLFHYYDKDFNNEADTPDNFQSRRPNTSFCFLDIRSPGLGDTAMYLCATSRAGQGNTEAFFGQGTRLTVV.

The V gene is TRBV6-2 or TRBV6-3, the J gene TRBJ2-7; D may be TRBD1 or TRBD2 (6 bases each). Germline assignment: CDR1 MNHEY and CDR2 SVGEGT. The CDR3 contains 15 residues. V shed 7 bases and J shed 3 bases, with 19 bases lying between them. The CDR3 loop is CASTAGGRDRYEQYV. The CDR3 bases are TGTGCCAGCACAGCCGGGGGCAGGGATCGCTACGAGCAGTACGTC.

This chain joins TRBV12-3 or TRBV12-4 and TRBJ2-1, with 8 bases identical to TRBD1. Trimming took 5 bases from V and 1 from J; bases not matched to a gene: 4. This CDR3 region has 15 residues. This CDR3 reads CASSPGGPSYNEQFF. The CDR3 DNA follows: TGTGCCAGCAGTCCAGGGGGCCCTTCCTACAATGAGCAGTTCTTC.

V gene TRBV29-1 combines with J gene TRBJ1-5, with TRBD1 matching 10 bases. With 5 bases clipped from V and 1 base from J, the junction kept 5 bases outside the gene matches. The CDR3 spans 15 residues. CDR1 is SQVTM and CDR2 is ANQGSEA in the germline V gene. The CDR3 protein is CSVRQGAGSNQPQHF. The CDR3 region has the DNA TGCAGCGTTCGACAGGGGGCGGGAAGCAATCAGCCCCAGCATTTT.

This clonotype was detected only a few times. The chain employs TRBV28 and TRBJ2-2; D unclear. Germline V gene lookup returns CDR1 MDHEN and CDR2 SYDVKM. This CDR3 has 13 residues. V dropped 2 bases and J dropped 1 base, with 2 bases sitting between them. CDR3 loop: CASSLLNTGELFF. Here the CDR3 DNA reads TGTGCCAGCAGTTTACTGAACACCGGGGAGCTGTTTTTT.

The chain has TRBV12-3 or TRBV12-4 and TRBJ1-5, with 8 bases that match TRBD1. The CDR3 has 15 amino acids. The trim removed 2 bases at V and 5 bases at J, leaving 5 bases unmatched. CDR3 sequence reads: CASSLKGQGDQPQHF. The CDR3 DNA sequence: TGTGCCAGCAGTTTAAAAGGACAGGGAGATCAGCCCCAGCATTTT.

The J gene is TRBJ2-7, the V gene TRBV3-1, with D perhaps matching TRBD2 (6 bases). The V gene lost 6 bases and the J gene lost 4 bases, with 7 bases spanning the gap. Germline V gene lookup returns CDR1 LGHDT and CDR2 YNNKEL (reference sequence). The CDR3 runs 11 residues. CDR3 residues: CASREGYEQYF. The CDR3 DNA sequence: TGTGCCAGCAGGGAGGGGTACGAGCAGTACTTC.

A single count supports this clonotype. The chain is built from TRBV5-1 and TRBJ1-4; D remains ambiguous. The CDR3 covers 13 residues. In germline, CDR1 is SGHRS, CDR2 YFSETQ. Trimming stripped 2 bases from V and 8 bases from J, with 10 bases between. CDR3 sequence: CASSFRPYEKLFF. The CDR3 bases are TGCGCCAGCAGCTTCCGACCCTACGAAAAACTGTTTTTT.

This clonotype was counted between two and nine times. DNA of the CDR3: TGTGCCAGTAGTGTGGGTTTAAACACCGGGGAGCTGTTTTTT. Protein: CASSVGLNTGELFF. This chain joins TRBV19 and TRBJ2-2; D gene uncertain. Trimming took off 5 bases at V and 2 bases at J, with 9 bases between the two ends. This CDR3 region has 14 residues. Germline CDR1 LNHDA, CDR2 SQIVND (reference sequence).

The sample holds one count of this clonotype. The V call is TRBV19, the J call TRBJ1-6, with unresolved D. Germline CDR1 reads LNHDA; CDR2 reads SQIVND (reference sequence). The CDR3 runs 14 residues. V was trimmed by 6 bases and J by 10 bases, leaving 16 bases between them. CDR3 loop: CASSTREVGSPLHF. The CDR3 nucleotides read TGTGCCAGTAGCACCCGGGAAGTCGGATCACCCCTCCACTTT.

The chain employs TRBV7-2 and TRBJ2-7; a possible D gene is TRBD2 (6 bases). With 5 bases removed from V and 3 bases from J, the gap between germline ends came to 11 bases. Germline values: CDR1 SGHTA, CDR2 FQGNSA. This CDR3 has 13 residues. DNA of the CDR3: TGTGCCAGCAGCCCGGACTACTTCTACGAGCAGTACGTC. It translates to CASSPDYFYEQYV.

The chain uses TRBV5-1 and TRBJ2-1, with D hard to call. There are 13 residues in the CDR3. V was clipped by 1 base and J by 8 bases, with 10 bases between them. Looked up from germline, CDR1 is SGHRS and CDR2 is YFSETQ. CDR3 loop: CASSLLTADEQFF. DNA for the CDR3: TGCGCCAGCAGCTTGTTAACAGCTGATGAGCAGTTCTTC.

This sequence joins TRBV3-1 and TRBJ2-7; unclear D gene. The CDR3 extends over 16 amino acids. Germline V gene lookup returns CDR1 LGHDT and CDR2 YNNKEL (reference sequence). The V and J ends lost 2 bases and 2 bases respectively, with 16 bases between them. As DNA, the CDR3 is TGTGCCAGCAGCCAATTTCACGTAGGTGGGACCTACGAGCAGTACTTC. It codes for CASSQFHVGGTYEQYF.

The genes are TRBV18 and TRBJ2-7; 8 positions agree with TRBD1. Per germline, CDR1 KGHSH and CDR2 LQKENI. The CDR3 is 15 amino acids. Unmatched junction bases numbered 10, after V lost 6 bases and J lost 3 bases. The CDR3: CASSPGTGPLYEQYV. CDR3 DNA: TGTGCCAGCTCCCCGGGGACAGGTCCTCTCTACGAGCAGTACGTC.

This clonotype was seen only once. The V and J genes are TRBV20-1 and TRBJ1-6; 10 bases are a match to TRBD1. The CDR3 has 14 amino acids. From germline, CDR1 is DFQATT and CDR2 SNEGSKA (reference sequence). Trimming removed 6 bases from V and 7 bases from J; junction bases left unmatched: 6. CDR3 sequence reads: CSAQKDRGNSPLHF. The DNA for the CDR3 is TGCAGTGCGCAGAAGGACAGGGGGAATTCACCCCTCCACTTT.

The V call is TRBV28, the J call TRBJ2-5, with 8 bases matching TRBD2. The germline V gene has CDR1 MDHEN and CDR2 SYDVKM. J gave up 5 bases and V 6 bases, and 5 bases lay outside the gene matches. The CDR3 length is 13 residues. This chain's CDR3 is CASSGGGWETQYF. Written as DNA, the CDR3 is TGTGCCAGCAGCGGGGGGGGCTGGGAGACCCAGTACTTC.

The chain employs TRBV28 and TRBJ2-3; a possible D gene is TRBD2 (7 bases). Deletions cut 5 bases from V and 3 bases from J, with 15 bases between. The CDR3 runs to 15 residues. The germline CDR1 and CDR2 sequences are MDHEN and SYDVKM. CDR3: CASSVLRGATDTQYF. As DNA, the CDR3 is TGTGCCAGCAGTGTCCTTCGGGGGGCAACAGATACGCAGTATTTT.

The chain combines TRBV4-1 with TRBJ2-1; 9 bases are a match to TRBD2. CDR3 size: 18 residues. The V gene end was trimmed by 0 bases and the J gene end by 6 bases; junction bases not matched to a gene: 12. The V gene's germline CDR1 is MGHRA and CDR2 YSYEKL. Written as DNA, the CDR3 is TGCGCCAGCAGCCAAGATGAGGCTAGCGGGGCCCCTCGCAATGAGCAGTTCTTC. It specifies CASSQDEASGAPRNEQFF.

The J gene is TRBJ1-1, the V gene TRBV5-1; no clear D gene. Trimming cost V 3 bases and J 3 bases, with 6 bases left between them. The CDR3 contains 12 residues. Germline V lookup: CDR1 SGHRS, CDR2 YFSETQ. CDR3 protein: CASSSRDTEAFF. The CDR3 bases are TGCGCCAGCAGCTCCAGAGACACTGAAGCTTTCTTT.

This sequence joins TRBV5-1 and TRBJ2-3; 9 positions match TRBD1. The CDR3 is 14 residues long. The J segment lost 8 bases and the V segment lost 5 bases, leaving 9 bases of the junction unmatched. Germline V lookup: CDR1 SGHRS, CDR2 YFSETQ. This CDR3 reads CASRGTGGLSTQYF. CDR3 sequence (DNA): TGCGCCAGCAGGGGTACAGGGGGCCTTTCTACGCAGTATTTT.